A single sample is the source of the 14 T cell receptor beta chains below, sequenced in a study of type 1 regulatory T cells. Study-wide findings and caveats: Compared with non-type 1 regulatory T cells, type 1 regulatory T cells showed a more restricted TCR repertoire.

TCRdb passed the reads through MiXCR, listing each CDR3 protein once. This sample has 70,000 or so distinct CDR3 sequences, with 20% to 25% found just once. Their antigens are not known. Sample: cultured type 1 regulatory T (Tr1) cells, either the whole culture or a sorted fraction (not recorded which). Receptor source: a human donor in good health.

In this sample, this clonotype turned up a few times. The V and J genes are TRBV12-3 or TRBV12-4 and TRBJ2-5; D is ambiguous. V lost 3 bases, J lost 5 bases, and 10 bases lay in between. This CDR3 spans 13 amino acids. In DNA, the CDR3 is TGTGCCAGCAGTTTTGAAGGAGCGGAGACCCAGTACTTC. Translated, it gives CASSFEGAETQYF.

This clonotype is medium-sized by share. The chain combines TRBV5-1 with TRBJ1-1, with 12 bases identical to TRBD1. Germline V gives CDR1 SGHRS, CDR2 YFSETQ. V shed 3 bases and J 1 base; nucleotides not matched to a gene: 4. The length of the CDR3 is 16 residues. CDR3 protein: CASSWGQGAENTEAFF. The CDR3 DNA reads TGCGCCAGCAGCTGGGGACAGGGGGCTGAGAACACTGAAGCTTTCTTT.

The rearrangement uses TRBV4-1 and TRBJ1-2, with TRBD1 identical over 10 bases. The J segment lost 2 bases and the V segment lost 1 base, leaving 1 base of the junction unmatched. CDR1 MGHRA and CDR2 YSYEKL come from the germline V gene. The CDR3 has 15 amino acids. The CDR3 coding sequence is TGCGCCAGCAGCCAAGGACAGGGGGCGAACTATGGCTACACCTTC. Protein: CASSQGQGANYGYTF.

The gene calls are TRBV6-5 and TRBJ1-1; a weak D match, TRBD1 (6 bases). Germline assignment: CDR1 MNHEY and CDR2 SVGAGI. The CDR3 sequence is 14 residues long. Between the trimmed V and J ends, which lost 6 bases and 1 base, there was a span of 12 bases. The CDR3 spells CASRSGTPNTEAFF. In DNA, the CDR3 is TGTGCCAGCAGAAGCGGGACACCGAACACTGAAGCTTTCTTT.

Many counts were recorded for this clonotype. The genes are TRBV5-5 and TRBJ2-5; weak D call: TRBD1 (5 bases). This CDR3 comprises 15 residues. CDR1 is SGHKS, CDR2 YYEKEE, per germline (reference sequence). V was cut by 1 base and J by 2 bases, with 12 bases left in between. CDR3 region: CASSLPPDIQETQYF. The CDR3 coding sequence is TGTGCCAGCAGCTTGCCGCCGGACATTCAAGAGACCCAGTACTTC.

The chain links TRBV6-5 to TRBJ1-3; D is possibly TRBD1 (6 bases). V was clipped by 6 bases and J by 0 bases, with 12 bases between them. This CDR3 spans 15 amino acids. CDR1 and CDR2 from the germline V gene are MNHEY and SVGAGI. CDR3 DNA: TGTGCCAGCAGCCGACAGGCCCTCTCTGGAAACACCATATATTTT. This codes for CASSRQALSGNTIYF.

This clonotype was recorded a few times. The V and J genes are TRBV5-1 and TRBJ2-5, with D possibly TRBD2 on 6 matching bases. Trimming cost V 1 base and J 7 bases, with 14 bases left between them. Germline V CDR1 and CDR2: SGHRS, YFSETQ. The CDR3 has 14 residues. CDR3 bases: TGCGCCAGCAGCTTGAGTGGAGGGGTTCGGACCCAGTACTTC. Translated, it gives CASSLSGGVRTQYF.

V usage is TRBV4-2 and J usage is TRBJ1-1; tentative D call: TRBD1 (5 bases). In germline, CDR1 is LGHNA, CDR2 YNFKEQ. The CDR3 is 12 residues long. V shed 1 base and J shed 7 bases, with 7 bases lying between them. The CDR3 region is CASSQGQLEAFF. CDR3 nucleotides: TGTGCCAGCAGCCAAGGACAGCTTGAAGCTTTCTTT.

This clonotype has a handful of counts. The rearrangement links TRBV5-4 to TRBJ2-7; 14 positions match TRBD2. V gave up 4 bases and J gave up 5 bases; unmatched junction bases: 11. CDR1 is SGHNT and CDR2 is YYREEE in the germline V gene (reference sequence). The length of the CDR3 is 17 residues. The CDR3 is CASSKPGLAGAIHEQYF. In nucleotides, the CDR3 is TGTGCCAGCAGCAAGCCGGGACTAGCGGGGGCGATCCACGAGCAGTACTTC.

The chain employs TRBV25-1 and TRBJ1-3, with 8 bases fitting TRBD1. Germline V gives CDR1 MGHDK, CDR2 SYGVNS. V gave up 5 bases and J gave up 0 bases; unmatched junction bases: 9. The CDR3 loop spans 17 amino acids. This CDR3 reads CASSTGTGAFSGNTIYF. CDR3 bases: TGTGCCAGCAGTACCGGGACAGGCGCCTTCTCTGGAAACACCATATATTTT.

This clonotype was seen more than once but under ten times. The V and J genes are TRBV5-1 and TRBJ2-7; D ambiguous. CDR3 length equals 14 residues. V gave up 2 bases and J gave up 5 bases, with 14 bases separating them. The V gene's germline CDR1 is SGHRS and CDR2 YFSETQ. This chain's CDR3 is CASSFLGFVNEQYF. As DNA, the CDR3 is TGCGCCAGCAGCTTTTTGGGCTTTGTGAACGAGCAGTACTTC.

The V call is TRBV5-1, the J call TRBJ2-5; maybe TRBD2 (5 bases). The CDR3 has 15 amino acids. The germline gives CDR1 SGHRS, CDR2 YFSETQ. Trimming stripped 3 bases from V and 2 bases from J, with 14 bases between. CDR3 amino acids: CASSSGPGLQETQYF. The CDR3, as DNA: TGCGCCAGCAGCTCCGGCCCGGGATTACAAGAGACCCAGTACTTC.

This clonotype was counted a few times. The V gene is TRBV6-6, the J gene TRBJ2-1, with 10 bases lining up with TRBD2. With V trimmed by 4 bases and J by 8 bases, 8 bases remained unmatched. Germline-derived CDR1 and CDR2 are MNHNY and SVGAGI (reference sequence). CDR3 length: 15 amino acids. This CDR3 reads CASSSQLAGIDEQFF. Here the CDR3 DNA reads TGTGCCAGCAGTTCCCAACTAGCGGGAATCGATGAGCAGTTCTTC.

The chain uses TRBV5-1 and TRBJ2-1; TRBD1 or TRBD2 may be the D gene (6 bases each). The germline V gene encodes CDR1 SGHRS and CDR2 YFSETQ. The V and J ends lost 5 bases and 5 bases respectively, with 11 bases between them. The CDR3 totals 13 residues. For the CDR3, the DNA is TGCGCCAGCAGGACTAGGGGGGACAATGAGCAGTTCTTC. It specifies CASRTRGDNEQFF. The whole variable domain, remainder taken from reference TRBV5-1 and TRBJ2-1, is KAGVTQTPRYLIKTRGQQVTLSCSPISGHRSVSWYQQTPGQGLQFLFEYFSETQRNKGNFPGRFSGRQFSNSRSEMNVSTLELGDSALYLCASRTRGDNEQFFGPGTRLTVL.